The 27 T cell receptor beta chains below all came from one sample that was sequenced in a study of technical replicates of blood from a few donors. The repertoire was sequenced with immunoSEQ multiplex PCR; TCRdb's copy has only in-frame clones and lacks some. The table has 83,000 or so clones, roughly 92% seen once. Sequencing was carried out using T cells isolated from PBMCs. These receptor sequences come from a human donor in good health.

The rearrangement joins TRBV11-2 to TRBJ2-7; 8 positions agree with TRBD1. The CDR3 sequence is 17 residues long. CDR1 is SGHAT and CDR2 is FQNNGV in the germline V gene. The trim removed 1 base at V and 2 bases at J, leaving 10 bases unmatched. CDR3 amino acids: CASSLVRLAGGPYEQYF. The CDR3 bases are TGTGCCAGCAGCTTAGTCCGGTTGGCAGGGGGCCCCTACGAGCAGTACTTC.

This clone came up once. V usage is TRBV27 and J usage is TRBJ1-4, with D possibly matching TRBD1 (6 bases). V dropped 6 bases and J dropped 4 bases, with 12 bases sitting between them. The CDR3 has 14 amino acids. The germline CDR1 and CDR2 sequences are MNHEY and SMNVEV (reference sequence). The CDR3 sequence: CASSTGFGNEKLFF. DNA for the CDR3: TGTGCCAGCAGCACAGGGTTCGGTAATGAAAAACTGTTTTTT.

The chain joins TRBV28 to TRBJ2-7; 9 nucleotides align to TRBD1. The length of the CDR3 is 14 residues. Germline V gene lookup returns CDR1 MDHEN and CDR2 SYDVKM. The ends lost 5 bases at V and 2 bases at J; junction bases unmatched: 4. CDR3 DNA sequence: TGTGCCAGCAGTCTTAGACAGGGGGCCTACGAGCAGTACTTC. Translated, it gives CASSLRQGAYEQYF.

Concerning this clone: Within the sample, other DNA sequences also encode this same CDR3. V gene TRBV18 combines with J gene TRBJ1-5; TRBD1 matches 8 bases. Per germline, CDR1 KGHSH and CDR2 LQKENI. The CDR3 is 15 amino acids. J lost 1 base, V lost 3 bases, and 2 bases had no gene match. CDR3: CASSPGQGSNQPQHF. The CDR3 DNA sequence: TGTGCCAGCTCACCTGGACAGGGCAGCAATCAGCCCCAGCATTTT.

In the case of this clone: At one end, the junction sequence differs from germline, possibly due to a read error. The chain recombines TRBV28 with TRBJ2-1; 10 positions match TRBD1. The CDR3 sequence is 12 residues long. Germline V gives CDR1 MDHEN, CDR2 SYDVKM. The CDR3 loop is CASNAGQGLRVF. CDR3 bases: TGTGCCAGCAATGCGGGACAGGGGCTGCGTGTCTTC. The whole variable domain, filled in from reference TRBV28 and TRBJ2-1, reads DVKVTQSSRYLVKRTGEKVFLECVQDMDHENMFWYRQDPGLGLRLIYFSYDVKMKEKGDIPEGYSVSREKKERFSLILESASTNQTSMYLCASNAGQGLRVFGPGTRLTVL.

This clone was found once. The chain couples TRBV10-1 to TRBJ1-5; TRBD1 might be the D (5 bases). Trimming cost V 7 bases and J 4 bases, with 14 bases left between them. Germline CDR1 WNHNN, CDR2 SYGVQD (reference sequence). CDR3 length equals 14 residues. CDR3 amino acids: CASITGLRNQPQHF. CDR3 nucleotide sequence: TGCGCCAGCATTACGGGACTACGAAATCAGCCCCAGCATTTT.

J is TRBJ1-6 and V is TRBV6-5, with D perhaps matching TRBD1 (6 bases). The CDR3 is 15 amino acids. Trimming removed 6 bases from V and 5 bases from J, with 14 bases in between. From germline, CDR1 is MNHEY and CDR2 SVGAGI. The CDR3 region has the DNA TGTGCCAGCAGCCTACAGGGTTTTAATAATTCACCCCTCCACTTT. It translates to CASSLQGFNNSPLHF.

The chain employs TRBV11-2 and TRBJ1-4; D uncertain. V lost 5 bases and J 5 bases, leaving 3 bases between the germline ends. The CDR3 has 11 residues. In germline, CDR1 is SGHAT, CDR2 FQNNGV. This CDR3 is CASSRNEKLFF. CDR3 nucleotides: TGTGCCAGCAGCCGGAATGAAAAACTGTTTTTT.

In this sample, this clone turned up once. CDR3 amino acids: CASSLSVSRSGDTEAFF. Written as DNA, the CDR3 is TGTGCCAGCAGCTTATCCGTTTCCAGGAGCGGCGACACTGAAGCTTTCTTT. The V call is TRBV11-2, the J call TRBJ1-1, with unresolved D. The CDR3 spans 17 residues. The V end lost 2 bases, the J end lost 3 bases, and 19 bases lay between the germline ends. CDR1 is SGHAT, CDR2 FQNNGV, per germline.

This rearrangement joins TRBV6-1 to TRBJ2-1; maybe TRBD2 (7 bases). The CDR3 has 13 residues. V was cut by 8 bases and J by 3 bases, with 11 bases left in between. Looked up from germline, CDR1 is MNHNS and CDR2 is SASEGT. This chain's CDR3 is CASAGASYNEQFF. The DNA of the CDR3 is TGTGCCAGCGCGGGGGCCAGCTACAATGAGCAGTTCTTC.

V is TRBV10-3 and J is TRBJ2-7, with 11 bases that match TRBD1. This CDR3 has 15 amino acids. CDR1 ENHRY and CDR2 SYGVKD come from the germline V gene. The V and J ends lost 5 bases and 6 bases, in that order; junction bases with no gene match: 9. The CDR3: CAISRPGQGGIEQYF. The CDR3 nucleotides read TGTGCCATCAGTAGACCGGGACAGGGGGGAATCGAGCAGTACTTC.

The chain is built from TRBV7-9 and TRBJ1-1, with D unresolved. The CDR3 is made up of 16 amino acids. Germline V CDR1 and CDR2: SEHNR, FQNEAQ (reference sequence). Trimming took off 1 base at V and 7 bases at J, with 19 bases between the two ends. CDR3 protein: CASSLGVTGRKSEAFF. The CDR3 bases are TGTGCCAGCAGCTTAGGAGTCACGGGAAGGAAGAGTGAAGCTTTCTTT.

The CDR3 protein is CASSIFGTSYEQYF. DNA of the CDR3: TGTGCCAGTAGTATCTTCGGGACTAGCTACGAGCAGTACTTC. This sequence joins TRBV19 and TRBJ2-7; 8 bases are shared with TRBD2. The CDR3 extends over 14 amino acids. Germline CDR1 and CDR2: LNHDA and SQIVND (reference sequence). J gave up 3 bases and V 3 bases, and 4 bases lay outside the gene matches.

The V gene is TRBV4-1, the J gene TRBJ1-2, with 7 bases that match TRBD1. This CDR3 is 16 amino acids long. In germline, CDR1 is MGHRA, CDR2 YSYEKL. J lost 4 bases, V lost 1 base, and 9 bases had no gene match. Written as DNA, the CDR3 is TGCGCCAGCAGCCAAGTTGGCGGGACAGCGGGCTATGGCTACACCTTC. The encoded protein is CASSQVGGTAGYGYTF.

This clone came up once. The chain employs TRBV19 and TRBJ1-1; TRBD1 is a possible D gene (6 bases). V lost 5 bases, J lost 1 base, and 14 bases lay in between. The CDR3 loop spans 15 amino acids. Germline assignment: CDR1 LNHDA and CDR2 SQIVND (reference sequence). The CDR3: CASSPTGLENTEAFF. Here the CDR3 DNA reads TGTGCCAGTAGTCCAACAGGGCTCGAGAACACTGAAGCTTTCTTT.

The chain is built from TRBV19 and TRBJ2-6, with D tentatively TRBD1 (6 bases). V lost 10 bases and J 4 bases, leaving 11 bases between the germline ends. CDR3 size: 13 residues. Germline V gives CDR1 LNHDA, CDR2 SQIVND (reference sequence). The CDR3 here is CAIKGVGANVLTF. The CDR3 DNA reads TGTGCCATCAAGGGGGTCGGGGCCAACGTCCTGACTTTC. Full variable domain (rest looked up from reference TRBV19 and TRBJ2-6): DGGITQSPKYLFRKEGQNVTLSCEQNLNHDAMYWYRQDPGQGLRLIYYSQIVNDFQKGDIAEGYSVSREKKESFPLTVTSAQKNPTAFYLCAIKGVGANVLTFGAGSRLTVL.

This clone was seen more than once but under ten times. The chain joins TRBV11-2 to TRBJ1-2, with D tentatively TRBD1 (6 bases). V lost 0 bases to trimming and J lost 3 bases, with 17 bases between them. The CDR3 has 17 residues. Per germline, CDR1 SGHAT and CDR2 FQNNGV. This chain's CDR3 is CASSLDLAWGRDYGYTF. The CDR3, as DNA: TGTGCCAGCAGCTTAGATCTTGCGTGGGGGCGCGACTATGGCTACACCTTC.

This chain connects TRBV6-5 to TRBJ2-5; D gene unclear. CDR1 is MNHEY and CDR2 is SVGAGI in the germline V gene. This CDR3 is built from 14 residues. V shed 6 bases and J shed 5 bases, with 16 bases lying between them. CDR3 amino acids: CASSPVGDWETQYF. CDR3 coding DNA: TGTGCCAGCAGCCCAGTAGGAGATTGGGAGACCCAGTACTTC.

The chain is built from TRBV5-1 and TRBJ2-2, with D hard to call. Trimming took off 6 bases at V and 5 bases at J, with 14 bases between the two ends. Germline V lookup: CDR1 SGHRS, CDR2 YFSETQ. The CDR3 is made up of 14 amino acids. Written as DNA, the CDR3 is TGCGCCAGCAAGTCTAGGCAGCAGACCGGGGAGCTGTTTTTT. Its protein is CASKSRQQTGELFF.

The chain employs TRBV13 and TRBJ2-7; 14 bases are a match to TRBD2. Per germline, CDR1 PRHDT and CDR2 FYEKMQ (reference sequence). The ends lost 6 bases at V and 3 bases at J; junction bases unmatched: 4. The CDR3 length is 15 residues. In DNA form, the CDR3 reads TGTGCCAGCAGTTCGGGACTAGCGGGAGTCTACGAGCAGTACTTC. Its protein product is CASSSGLAGVYEQYF.

The chain uses TRBV25-1 and TRBJ2-7; the D is unclear. Germline CDR1 is MGHDK and CDR2 is SYGVNS. The CDR3 spans 15 residues. V was trimmed by 1 base and J by 1 base, leaving 11 bases between them. CDR3 sequence: CASSEFAGLSYEQYF. Written as DNA, the CDR3 is TGTGCCAGCAGTGAATTTGCAGGCCTTTCCTACGAGCAGTACTTC.

J is TRBJ2-1 and V is TRBV5-1; possible D gene TRBD1, 6 bases. The CDR3 has 15 residues. V lost 4 bases and J lost 7, with 18 bases in between. Per germline, CDR1 SGHRS and CDR2 YFSETQ. The CDR3: CASSITGRGPNEQFF. CDR3 nucleotides: TGCGCCAGCAGCATTACAGGGCGCGGGCCTAATGAGCAGTTCTTC. The whole variable domain, filled in from reference TRBV5-1 and TRBJ2-1, reads KAGVTQTPRYLIKTRGQQVTLSCSPISGHRSVSWYQQTPGQGLQFLFEYFSETQRNKGNFPGRFSGRQFSNSRSEMNVSTLELGDSALYLCASSITGRGPNEQFFGPGTRLTVL.

The V and J genes are TRBV7-6 and TRBJ2-1; D call uncertain. The CDR3 is 14 amino acids. From germline, CDR1 is SGHVS and CDR2 FNYEAQ. Trimming stripped 5 bases from V and 4 bases from J, with 12 bases between. The DNA of the CDR3 is TGTGCCAGCAGCAGTACCAGATTGTACAATGAGCAGTTCTTC. This encodes CASSSTRLYNEQFF.

The V gene is TRBV19, the J gene TRBJ1-2; the D is unclear. This CDR3 spans 14 amino acids. Germline V gene sequence: CDR1 LNHDA, CDR2 SQIVND (reference sequence). Trimming took off 0 bases at V and 4 bases at J, with 9 bases between the two ends. CDR3 amino acids: CASSIDGLFYGYTF. The CDR3 DNA reads as TGTGCCAGTAGTATAGATGGGCTCTTCTATGGCTACACCTTC. Supplemented by reference TRBV19 and TRBJ1-2, the full variable domain reads DGGITQSPKYLFRKEGQNVTLSCEQNLNHDAMYWYRQDPGQGLRLIYYSQIVNDFQKGDIAEGYSVSREKKESFPLTVTSAQKNPTAFYLCASSIDGLFYGYTFGSGTRLTVV.

This chain connects TRBV7-9 to TRBJ2-5, with D maybe TRBD1 (5 bases). CDR1 and CDR2 from the germline V gene are SEHNR and FQNEAQ (reference sequence). Deletions cut 4 bases from V and 7 bases from J, with 10 bases between. The CDR3 totals 12 residues. The CDR3 protein is CASSSDTGTQYF. CDR3 coding DNA: TGTGCCAGCAGCTCCGATACAGGGACCCAGTACTTC.

The V and J genes are TRBV4-1 and TRBJ2-7; D is perhaps TRBD2 (6 bases). V lost 1 base and J 4 bases, leaving 8 bases between the germline ends. This CDR3 is built from 13 residues. Germline V gene lookup returns CDR1 MGHRA and CDR2 YSYEKL. CDR3 protein: CASSQAAGYEQYF. As DNA, the CDR3 is TGCGCCAGCAGCCAAGCGGCGGGATACGAGCAGTACTTC.

The chain employs TRBV7-8 and TRBJ2-5, with 9 bases matching TRBD1. Looked up from germline, CDR1 is SGHVS and CDR2 is FQNEAQ. V gave up 4 bases and J gave up 9 bases; unmatched junction bases: 12. CDR3 size: 15 residues. The CDR3 nucleotides are TGTGCCAGCAGCTCTCGGACAGGGGACGGGACGGCCCAGTACTTC. Protein: CASSSRTGDGTAQYF. The entire variable domain, with the rest obtained from reference TRBV7-8 and TRBJ2-5, is as follows: GAGVSQSPRYKVAKRGQDVALRCDPISGHVSLFWYQQALGQGPEFLTYFQNEAQLDKSGLPSDRFFAERPEGSVSTLKIQRTQQEDSAVYLCASSSRTGDGTAQYFGPGTRLLVL.